The present T cell receptor (beta chain) was sequenced within a study of blood T cell repertoires in COVID-19. Study-wide context: COVID-19 samples collected from the United States, Italy and Spain covered acute and convalescent phases. T cells, B-cell-depleted T cells, or PBMCs provided the cDNA or gDNA that served as material.

Germline V gene lookup returns CDR1 ENHRY and CDR2 SYGVKD. V dropped 9 bases and J dropped 1 base, with 16 bases sitting between them. CDR3 size: 15 residues. In the study's own analysis: Reference gene primer amplification gave estimated nucleated cell counts. The assay was immunoSEQ multiplex PCR, and TCRdb's table has in-frame clones only and misses some. From that table come the V and J calls and clone size; the DNA was used to work out D and trimming. The repertoire consists of roughly 70,000 clones, with around 87% occurring once and the leading ten covering 4% to 5.5%. The V and J genes are TRBV10-3 and TRBJ2-1, with a possible D match to TRBD1 (6 bases). The sample consisted of peripheral blood. The sequence was obtained from a man over 45 with active COVID-19. Written as DNA, the CDR3 is TGTGCCATTAGGACAGACCTTAATTCCTACAATGAGCAGTTCTTC. Its translation: CAIRTDLNSYNEQFF.